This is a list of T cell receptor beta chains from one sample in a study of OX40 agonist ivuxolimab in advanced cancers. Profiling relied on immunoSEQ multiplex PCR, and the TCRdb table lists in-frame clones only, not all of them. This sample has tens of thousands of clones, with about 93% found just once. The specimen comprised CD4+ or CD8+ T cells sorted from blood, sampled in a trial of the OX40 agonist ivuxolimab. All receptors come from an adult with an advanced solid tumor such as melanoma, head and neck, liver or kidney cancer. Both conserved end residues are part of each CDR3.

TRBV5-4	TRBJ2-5	CASSLEGETQYF
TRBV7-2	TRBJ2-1	CASSRLAGYNEQFF
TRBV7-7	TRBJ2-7	CASSPGLAQEQYF
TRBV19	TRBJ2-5	CASSWGREETQYF
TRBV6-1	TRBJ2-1	CASTPGVGYNEQFF
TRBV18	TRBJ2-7	CASSPSTDGYEQYF
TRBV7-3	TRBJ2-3	CASSWGSDTQYF
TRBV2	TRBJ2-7	CASSEISHEQYF
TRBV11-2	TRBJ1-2	CASSLGLANYGYTF
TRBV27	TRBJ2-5	CASSLGLYQETQYF
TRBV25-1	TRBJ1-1	CASSENYPLRAFF
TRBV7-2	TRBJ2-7	CASSPSRQGYEQYF
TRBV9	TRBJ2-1	CASSVGDGIYNEQFF
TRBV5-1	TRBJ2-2	CASSLPSGNTGELFF
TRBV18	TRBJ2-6	CASSPFPGSGANVLTF
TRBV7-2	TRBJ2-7	CASSLRQGAQGEQYF
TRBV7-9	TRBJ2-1	CASSLIGGDSYNEQFF
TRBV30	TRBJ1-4	CAWSGGEDPYITQGAEKLFF
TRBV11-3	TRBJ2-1	CASSQRTSGDEQFF
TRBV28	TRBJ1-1	CASSNRDRGQNTEAFF
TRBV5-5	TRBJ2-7	CASSFSGLYEQYF
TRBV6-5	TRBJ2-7	CASSRRDTNSYEQYF
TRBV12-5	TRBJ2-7	CASGFGGERWSEQYF
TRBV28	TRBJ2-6	CASSLGASGSTGANVLTF
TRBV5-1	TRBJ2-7	CASSRTSGSGREQYF
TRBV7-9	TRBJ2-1	CASSLTSGSGEQFF
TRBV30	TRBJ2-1	CAWRFLGAGGDNEQFF
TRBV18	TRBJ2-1	CASSLSLGIHEQFF
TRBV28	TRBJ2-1	CASTPGGGFYNEQFF
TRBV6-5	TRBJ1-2	CASSASGQGYGYTF
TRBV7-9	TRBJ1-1	CASSQRAGTEAFF
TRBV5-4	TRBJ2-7	CASSLETGRSYEQYF
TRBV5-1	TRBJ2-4	CASSLAGGPPNIQYF
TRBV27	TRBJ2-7	CASSPRTSGDYEQYF
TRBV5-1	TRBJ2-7	CASSYFSGSEEQYF
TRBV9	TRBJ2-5	CASSVGGLAGPQETQYF
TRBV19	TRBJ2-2	CAISLAGDTGELFF
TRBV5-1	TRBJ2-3	CASSLNPGQGITDTQYF
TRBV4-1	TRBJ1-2	CAIGQGLYGYTF
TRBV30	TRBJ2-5	CAWSPTGLVGETQYF
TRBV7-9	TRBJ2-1	CASSNRLAGVNEQFF
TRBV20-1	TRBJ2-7	CSAAGLSEQYF
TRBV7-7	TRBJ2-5	CASSLRPDQETQYF
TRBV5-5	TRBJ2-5	CASSLTGFQETQYF
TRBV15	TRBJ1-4	CATSRVQVVRDEKLFF
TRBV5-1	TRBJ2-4	CASSQGEKNIQYF
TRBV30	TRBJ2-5	CAWSRQGLAGETQYF
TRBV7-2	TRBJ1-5	CASSGYGTGGGQPQHF
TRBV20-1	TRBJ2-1	CSASGSGRFF
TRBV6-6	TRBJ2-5	CASSYSNAPAETQYF
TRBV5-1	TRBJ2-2	CASSLVSGTSGSDGELFF
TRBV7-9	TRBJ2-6	CASSRQGAPTGANVLTF
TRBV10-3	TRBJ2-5	CAISEGLGAETQYF
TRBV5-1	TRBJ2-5	CASSTSQGYRSQYF
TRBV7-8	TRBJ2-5	CASSSGGGTQYF
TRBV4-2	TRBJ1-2	CASSLPTGNYGYTF
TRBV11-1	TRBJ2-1	CASSLGAARGEQFF
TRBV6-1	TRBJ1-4	CASSEIRTTNEKLFF
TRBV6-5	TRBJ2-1	CASSLPGVFGEQFF